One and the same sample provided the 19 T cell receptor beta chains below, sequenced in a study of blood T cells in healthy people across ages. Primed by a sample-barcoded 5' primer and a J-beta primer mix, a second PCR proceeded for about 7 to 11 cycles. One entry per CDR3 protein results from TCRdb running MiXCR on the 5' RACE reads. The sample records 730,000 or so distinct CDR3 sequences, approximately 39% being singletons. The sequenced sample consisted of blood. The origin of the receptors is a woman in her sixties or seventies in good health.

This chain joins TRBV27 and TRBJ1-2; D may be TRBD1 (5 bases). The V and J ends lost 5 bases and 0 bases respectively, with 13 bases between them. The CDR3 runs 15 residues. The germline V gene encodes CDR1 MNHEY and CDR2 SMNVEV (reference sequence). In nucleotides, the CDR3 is TGTGCCAGCAGTCCCTGGACAAGAACTAACTATGGCTACACCTTC. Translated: CASSPWTRTNYGYTF.

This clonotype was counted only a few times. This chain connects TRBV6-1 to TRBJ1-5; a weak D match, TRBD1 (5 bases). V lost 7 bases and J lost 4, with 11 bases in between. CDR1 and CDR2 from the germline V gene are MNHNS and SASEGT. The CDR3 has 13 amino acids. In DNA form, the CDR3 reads TGTGCCAGCACCCCTGGGGGGAATCAGCCCCAGCATTTT. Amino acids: CASTPGGNQPQHF.

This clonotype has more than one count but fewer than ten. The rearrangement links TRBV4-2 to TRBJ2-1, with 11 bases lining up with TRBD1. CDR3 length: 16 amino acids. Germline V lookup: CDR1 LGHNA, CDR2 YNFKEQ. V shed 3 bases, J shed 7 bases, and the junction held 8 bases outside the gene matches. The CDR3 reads CASSHPPGQGVNEQFF. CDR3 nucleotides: TGTGCCAGCAGCCATCCGCCGGGACAGGGGGTAAATGAGCAGTTCTTC.

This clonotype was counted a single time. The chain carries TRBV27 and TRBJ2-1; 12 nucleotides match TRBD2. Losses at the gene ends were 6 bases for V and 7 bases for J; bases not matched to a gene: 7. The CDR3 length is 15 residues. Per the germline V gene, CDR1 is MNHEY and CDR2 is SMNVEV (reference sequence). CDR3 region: CASSRPGLAGNEQFF. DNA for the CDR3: TGTGCCAGCAGCCGCCCCGGACTAGCGGGAAATGAGCAGTTCTTC.

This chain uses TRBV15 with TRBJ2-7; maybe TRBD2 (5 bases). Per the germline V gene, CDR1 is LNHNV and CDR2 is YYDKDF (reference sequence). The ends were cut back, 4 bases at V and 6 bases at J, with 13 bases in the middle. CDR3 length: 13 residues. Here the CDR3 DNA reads TGTGCCACCAGCAAGGACTCCCCGGGCGAGCAGTACTTC. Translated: CATSKDSPGEQYF. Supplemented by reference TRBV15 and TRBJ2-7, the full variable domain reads DAMVIQNPRYQVTQFGKPVTLSCSQTLNHNVMYWYQQKSSQAPKLLFHYYDKDFNNEADTPDNFQSRRPNTSFCFLDIRSPGLGDTAMYLCATSKDSPGEQYFGPGTRLTVT.

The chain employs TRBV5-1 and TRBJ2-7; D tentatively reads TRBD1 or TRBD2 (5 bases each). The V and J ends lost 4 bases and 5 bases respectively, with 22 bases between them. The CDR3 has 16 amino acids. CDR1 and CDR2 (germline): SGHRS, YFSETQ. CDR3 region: CASSPEPGRRRHEQYF. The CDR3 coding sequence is TGCGCCAGCAGCCCTGAGCCGGGACGGAGGAGGCACGAGCAGTACTTC.

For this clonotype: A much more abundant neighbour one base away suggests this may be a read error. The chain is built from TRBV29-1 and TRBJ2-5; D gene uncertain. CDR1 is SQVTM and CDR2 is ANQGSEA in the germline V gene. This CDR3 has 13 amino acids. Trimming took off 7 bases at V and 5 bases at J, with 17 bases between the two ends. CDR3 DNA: TGCAGCGGTCTAGGGCCACGGAAGGAGACCCAGTACTTC. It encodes CSGLGPRKETQYF. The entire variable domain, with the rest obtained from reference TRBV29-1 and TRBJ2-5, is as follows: SAVISQKPSRDICQRGTSLTIQCQVDSQVTMMFWYRQQPGQSLTLIATANQGSEATYESGFVIDKFPISRPNLTFSTLTVSNMSPEDSSIYLCSGLGPRKETQYFGPGTRLLVL.

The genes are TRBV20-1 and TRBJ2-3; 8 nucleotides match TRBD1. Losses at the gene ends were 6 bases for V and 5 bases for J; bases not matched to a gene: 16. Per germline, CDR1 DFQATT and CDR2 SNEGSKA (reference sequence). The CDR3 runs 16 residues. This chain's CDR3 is CSANNGQQGAQDTQYF. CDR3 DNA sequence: TGCAGTGCCAACAACGGGCAGCAGGGGGCTCAAGATACGCAGTATTTT.

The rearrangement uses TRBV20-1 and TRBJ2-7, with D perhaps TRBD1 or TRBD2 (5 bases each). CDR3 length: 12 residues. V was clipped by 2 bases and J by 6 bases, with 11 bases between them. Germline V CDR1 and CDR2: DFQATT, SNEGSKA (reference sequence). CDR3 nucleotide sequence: TGCAGTGCTAGATTGTCAGGGAGCGAGCAGTACTTC. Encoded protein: CSARLSGSEQYF.

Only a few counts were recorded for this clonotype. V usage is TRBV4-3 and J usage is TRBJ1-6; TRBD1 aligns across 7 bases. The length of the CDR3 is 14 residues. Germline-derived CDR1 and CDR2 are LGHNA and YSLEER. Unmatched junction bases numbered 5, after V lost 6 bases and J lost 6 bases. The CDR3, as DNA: TGCGCCAGCAGTCAGGACAGGTTTAATTCACCCCTCCACTTT. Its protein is CASSQDRFNSPLHF.

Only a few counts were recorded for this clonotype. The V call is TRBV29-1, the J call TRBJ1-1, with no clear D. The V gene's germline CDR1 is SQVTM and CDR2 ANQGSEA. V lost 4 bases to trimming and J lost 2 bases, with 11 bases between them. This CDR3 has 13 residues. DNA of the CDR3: TGCAGCGTTGGCAGCAGGATCAACACTGAAGCTTTCTTT. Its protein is CSVGSRINTEAFF.

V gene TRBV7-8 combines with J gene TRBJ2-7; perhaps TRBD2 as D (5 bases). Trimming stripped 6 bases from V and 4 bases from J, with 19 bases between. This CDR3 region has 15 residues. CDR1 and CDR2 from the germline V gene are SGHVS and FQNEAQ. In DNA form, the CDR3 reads TGTGCCAGCAGTATCCGGGAAGCTAGCAGTTACGAGCAGTACTTC. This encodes CASSIREASSYEQYF. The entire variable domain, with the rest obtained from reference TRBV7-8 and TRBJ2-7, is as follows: GAGVSQSPRYKVAKRGQDVALRCDPISGHVSLFWYQQALGQGPEFLTYFQNEAQLDKSGLPSDRFFAERPEGSVSTLKIQRTQQEDSAVYLCASSIREASSYEQYFGPGTRLTVT.

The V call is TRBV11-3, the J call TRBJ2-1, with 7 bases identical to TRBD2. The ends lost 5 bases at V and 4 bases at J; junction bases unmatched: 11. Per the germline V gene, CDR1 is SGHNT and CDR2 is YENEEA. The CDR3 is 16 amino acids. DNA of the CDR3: TGTGCCAGCAGCGAGGGCACGAGCGGGATTTACAATGAGCAGTTCTTC. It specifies CASSEGTSGIYNEQFF.

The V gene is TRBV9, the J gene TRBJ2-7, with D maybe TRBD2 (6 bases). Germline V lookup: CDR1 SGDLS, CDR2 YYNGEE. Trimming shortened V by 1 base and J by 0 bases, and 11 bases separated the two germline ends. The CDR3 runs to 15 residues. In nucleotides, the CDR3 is TGTGCCAGCAGCGTATCTACGGGGGACTCCTACGAGCAGTACTTC. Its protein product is CASSVSTGDSYEQYF. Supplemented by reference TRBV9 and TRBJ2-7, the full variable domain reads DSGVTQTPKHLITATGQRVTLRCSPRSGDLSVYWYQQSLDQGLQFLIQYYNGEERAKGNILERFSAQQFPDLHSELNLSSLELGDSALYFCASSVSTGDSYEQYFGPGTRLTVT.

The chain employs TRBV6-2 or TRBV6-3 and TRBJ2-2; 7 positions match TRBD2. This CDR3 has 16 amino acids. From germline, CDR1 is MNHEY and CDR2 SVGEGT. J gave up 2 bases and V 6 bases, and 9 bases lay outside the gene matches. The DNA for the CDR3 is TGTGCCAGCAGCTATTGGCTAGCGGAAAACACCGGGGAGCTGTTTTTT. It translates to CASSYWLAENTGELFF.

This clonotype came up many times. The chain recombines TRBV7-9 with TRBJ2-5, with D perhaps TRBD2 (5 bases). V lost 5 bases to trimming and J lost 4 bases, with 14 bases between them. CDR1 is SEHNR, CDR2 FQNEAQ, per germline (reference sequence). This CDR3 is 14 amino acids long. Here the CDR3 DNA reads TGTGCCAGCAGCCCCCCCGGGATCGGAGAGACCCAGTACTTC. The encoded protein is CASSPPGIGETQYF.

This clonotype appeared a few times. CDR3 bases: TGTGCCAGCAGCGTCGGAGACAGGGGGTCGGCAGATACGCAGTATTTT. Translating gives CASSVGDRGSADTQYF. The chain carries TRBV9 and TRBJ2-3, with 9 bases matching TRBD1. V lost 2 bases to trimming and J lost 4 bases; unmatched junction nucleotides: 8. From germline, CDR1 is SGDLS and CDR2 YYNGEE. The CDR3 covers 16 residues.

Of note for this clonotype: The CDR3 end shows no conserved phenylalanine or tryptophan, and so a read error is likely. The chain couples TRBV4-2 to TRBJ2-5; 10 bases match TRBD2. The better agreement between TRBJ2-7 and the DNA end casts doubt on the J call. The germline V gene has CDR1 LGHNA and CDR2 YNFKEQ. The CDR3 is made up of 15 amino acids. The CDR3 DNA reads TGTGCCAGCAGCTCTGGGCTAGCGGGAGTCTACGAGCAGTACCTC. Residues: CASSSGLAGVYEQYL.

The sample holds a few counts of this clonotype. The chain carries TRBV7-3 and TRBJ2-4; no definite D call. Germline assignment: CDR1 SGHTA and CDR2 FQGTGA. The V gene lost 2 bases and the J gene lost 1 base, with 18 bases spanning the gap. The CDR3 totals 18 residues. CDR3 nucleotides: TGTGCCAGCAGCTTAGAAAGTCCACAGAAGGTGGCCAAAAACATTCAGTACTTC. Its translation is CASSLESPQKVAKNIQYF.